This T cell receptor (beta chain) was recorded in a study of human T cells and chemical hapten exposure. In the study overall: A roughly 2 cm by roughly 2 cm inner upper arm patch received 2% DPC for sensitization. It was small differences in pooled library volume that mainly caused per-sample TCR yields to vary. Study-level points and caveats: Relative to controls, expanded TCRs formed significantly more large CDR3 similarity clusters. The donors suffered from alopecia, so their immune response may not match that of healthy people.

TCRdb analysed the RACE reads with MiXCR anew, one entry per CDR3 protein. The sample includes some 330,000 distinct CDR3 sequences, approximately 5% of them seen just once. The time point was: pre-sensitization, week 0. Treatment meaning: therapeutic diphenylcyclopropenone sensitization with weekly scalp DPC. Notes on this clonotype: Its antigen is unidentified.

The receptor's source is a woman between 18 and 29 years old with alopecia areata. Some clones in this sample may be carry-over from other donors' samples. The sample in question was whole blood, obtained in connection with sensitization to the hapten diphenylcyclopropenone (DPC).

CDR3 nucleotides: TGTGCCAGCACGCAACAGGGGGGTAGACAGCCCCAGCATTTT. Translation gives CASTQQGGRQPQHF. The chain couples TRBV12-3 or TRBV12-4 to TRBJ1-5, with 8 bases matching TRBD1. The length of the CDR3 is 14 residues. Unmatched junction bases numbered 9, after V lost 7 bases and J lost 7 bases.